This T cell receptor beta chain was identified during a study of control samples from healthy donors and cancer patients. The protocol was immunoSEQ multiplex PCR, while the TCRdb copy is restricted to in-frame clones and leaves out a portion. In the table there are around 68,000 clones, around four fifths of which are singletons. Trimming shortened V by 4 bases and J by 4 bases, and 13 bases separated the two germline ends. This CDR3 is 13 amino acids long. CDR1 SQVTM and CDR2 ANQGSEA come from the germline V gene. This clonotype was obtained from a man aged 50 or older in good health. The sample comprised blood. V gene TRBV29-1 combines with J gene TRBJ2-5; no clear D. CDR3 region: CSVARPGGETQYF. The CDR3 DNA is TGCAGCGTTGCGAGGCCTGGTGGAGAGACCCAGTACTTC.